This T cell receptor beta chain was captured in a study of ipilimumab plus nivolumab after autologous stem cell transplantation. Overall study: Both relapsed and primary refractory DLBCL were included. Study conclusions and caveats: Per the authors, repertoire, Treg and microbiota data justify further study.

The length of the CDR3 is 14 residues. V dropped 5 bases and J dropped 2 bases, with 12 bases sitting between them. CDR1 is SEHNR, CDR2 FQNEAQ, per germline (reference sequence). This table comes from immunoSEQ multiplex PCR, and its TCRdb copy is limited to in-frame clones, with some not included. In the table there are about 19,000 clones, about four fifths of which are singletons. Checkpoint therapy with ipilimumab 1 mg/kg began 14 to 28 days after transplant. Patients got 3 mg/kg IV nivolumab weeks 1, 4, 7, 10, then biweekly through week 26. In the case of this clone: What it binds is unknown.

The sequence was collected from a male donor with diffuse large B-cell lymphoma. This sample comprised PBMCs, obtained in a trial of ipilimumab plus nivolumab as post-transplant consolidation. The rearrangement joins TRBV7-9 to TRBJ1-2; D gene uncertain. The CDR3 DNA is TGTGCCAGCAGCCCCCCTTGGGGAAACTATGGCTACACCTTC. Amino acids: CASSPPWGNYGYTF.